This TCR beta chain was sequenced in a study of cytotoxic CD8 clonotypes in ibrutinib-treated CLL. Study results and limitations: Clonality went up at the time of ibrutinib response, stayed stable in sustained remission, and later dropped back toward its baseline level at progression. Clonality was higher at baseline than in age-matched healthy donors and tracked circulating CD8+ T-cell counts.

The CDR3 sequence is 16 residues long. Germline loops: CDR1 SEHNR, CDR2 FQNEAQ (reference sequence). V gave up 6 bases and J gave up 5 bases; unmatched junction bases: 7. As concerns this clone: The antigen is unknown.

The intended depth for sequencing was 1 in 200,000 to 1 in 1 million T cells. Assay: immunoSEQ multiplex PCR; the TCRdb copy retains only in-frame clones and omits some. The data show about 15,000 clones, with roughly 69% seen just once and about 13% held by the top ten. This material consisted of PBMCs, taken before ibrutinib treatment. The chain recombines TRBV7-9 with TRBJ2-2; 12 bases align to TRBD2. The TCR originated in a human donor with chronic lymphocytic leukemia. In DNA form, the CDR3 reads TGTGCCAGCAGTCGGACTAGCGGGGTTTTTACCGGGGAGCTGTTTTTT. Its translation is CASSRTSGVFTGELFF.